A selection of T cell receptor beta chains follows, all from one sample in a study of post-analysis software for immune sequencing data. TCRdb passed the PCR reads through MiXCR, listing each CDR3 protein once. Of approximately 400,000 distinct CDR3 sequences in the sample, roughly 36% are singletons; the top ten hold over 10%. Specimen: blood. The receptor set was obtained from a girl aged 5 to 17 with multiple sclerosis. Each CDR3 is given with its conserved first and last residue. Each record gives: D gene, J gene, V gene, CDR3 length, clone size, CDR3 DNA, CDR3 protein. A D gene is named only where the DNA matches it firmly. Part of the rows lack a size; the others show once, few, many or a class for expanded clones.

>-|TRBJ2-7|TRBV6-2/TRBV6-3|14|-
TGTGCCGGCAGCCCCAGGGGGGCGTACGACGAGCAGTACTTC
CAGSPRGAYDEQYF
>TRBD2|TRBJ2-3|TRBV7-8|14|few
TGTGCCAGCAGCTACCGGACTAGCGCGGATACGCAGTATTTT
CASSYRTSADTQYF
>-|TRBJ2-5|TRBV12-3/TRBV12-4|12|-
TGTGCCAGCACCCTTTCGCTGGAGACCCAGTACTTC
CASTLSLETQYF
>-|TRBJ2-4|TRBV24-1|12|-
TGTGCCACCAGTGATTTGAGAAACATTCAGTACTTC
CATSDLRNIQYF
>-|TRBJ2-7|TRBV4-1|15|-
TGCGCCAGCAGCCCTGCGATATGGAACTACGACGAGCAGTACTTC
CASSPAIWNYDEQYF
>-|TRBJ2-7|TRBV7-2|15|-
TGTGCCAGCAGCCCCGGAGGGGGGCTCTCCTACGAGCAGTACTTC
CASSPGGGLSYEQYF
>-|TRBJ2-3|TRBV9|14|-
TGTGCCAGCAGCGACGGGGGAGGTATAGATACGCAGTATTTT
CASSDGGGIDTQYF
>TRBD2|TRBJ2-1|TRBV20-1|14|few
TGCAGCCCGAACCCAAGCGGGGGGGCCTCTGAGCAGTTCTTC
CSPNPSGGASEQFF
>-|TRBJ1-2|TRBV12-3/TRBV12-4|13|many
TGTGCCAGCAGTTTTCCAGGGAACTATGGCTACACCTTC
CASSFPGNYGYTF
>-|TRBJ2-7|TRBV12-5|14|few
TGTGCTAGTGGTTTGGCCCCCCAACCCCACGAGCAGTACTTC
CASGLAPQPHEQYF
>-|TRBJ2-1|TRBV29-1|13|-
TGCAGCGTTGCCAGGGCGAGGGACAATGAGCAGTTCTTC
CSVARARDNEQFF
>-|TRBJ2-2|TRBV7-6|14|few
TGTGCCAGCAGCTCACATGCGAACACCGGGGAGCTGTTTTTT
CASSSHANTGELFF
>-|TRBJ2-5|TRBV15|13|-
TGTGCCACCAGCGTCGACAGACAGGAGACCCAGTACTTC
CATSVDRQETQYF
>TRBD1|TRBJ2-7|TRBV20-1|13|-
TGCAGTGCTTGGGACAGATTGGACTACGAGCAGTACTTC
CSAWDRLDYEQYF
>TRBD2|TRBJ2-3|TRBV20-1|16|few
TGCAGTGCTAGAGGGGAGGGACGATGGGACACAGATACGCAGTATTTT
CSARGEGRWDTDTQYF
>-|TRBJ2-7|TRBV21-1|18|few
TGTGCCAGCAGCAAAGCCCCACGCACATGGGGCGTCCCCTACGAGCAGTACTTC
CASSKAPRTWGVPYEQYF
>-|TRBJ2-5|TRBV6-2/TRBV6-3|14|-
TGTGCCAGCAGTTACTCGGGAGTACAAGAGACCCAGTACTTC
CASSYSGVQETQYF
>-|TRBJ1-1|TRBV29-1|15|-
TGCAGCGTTGTAGAAGGGTCGCGCATGAACACTGAAGCTTTCTTT
CSVVEGSRMNTEAFF
>-|TRBJ2-7|TRBV7-9|14|-
TGTGCCAGCACCTTACAGGAAAACTCCTGCGAGCAGTACTTC
CASTLQENSCEQYF
>-|TRBJ2-5|TRBV28|14|-
TGTGCCAGCAGTTCTCGGAGGGGCCAAGAGACCCAGTACTTC
CASSSRRGQETQYF
>-|TRBJ2-5|TRBV7-3|13|-
TGTGCCAGCAGCTTACCGCCGACGAAGACCCAGTACTTC
CASSLPPTKTQYF
>-|TRBJ1-6|TRBV7-2|13|-
TGTGCCAGCAGCAAACCAGGGTATTCACCCCTCCACTTT
CASSKPGYSPLHF
>-|TRBJ2-1|TRBV7-3|14|-
TGTGCCAGCGCGCCAGGGGGGGGCGACAATGGGCAGTTCTTC
CASAPGGGDNGQFF
>-|TRBJ1-1|TRBV28|12|-
TGTGCCAGCACCCTTAGGAACACTGAAGCTTTCTTT
CASTLRNTEAFF
>-|TRBJ2-5|TRBV6-5|16|many
TGTGCCAGCAGTTACTCTCGGCCGGAGTACCAAGAGACCCAGTACTTC
CASSYSRPEYQETQYF
>-|TRBJ2-2|TRBV5-5|15|-
TGTGCCAGCAGCTGGGGCCCGGGATTCACCGGGGAGCTGTTTTTT
CASSWGPGFTGELFF
>-|TRBJ2-1|TRBV9|14|-
TGTGCCAGCAAGTGGGCAGGATCCTACAATGAGCAGTTCTTC
CASKWAGSYNEQFF
>-|TRBJ1-2|TRBV12-3/TRBV12-4|11|many
TGTGCCAGCAGCTTAGGGGCCGGCTACACCTTC
CASSLGAGYTF
>-|TRBJ2-7|TRBV11-1|15|-
TGTGCCAGCAGCTTAAACCGGGACTCCTCCTACGAGCAGTACTTC
CASSLNRDSSYEQYF
>-|TRBJ2-1|TRBV15|17|-
TGTGCCACCAGCAGATCCAGACAGTCCTTAACCTACAATGAGCAGTTCTTC
CATSRSRQSLTYNEQFF
>-|TRBJ1-6|TRBV7-2|13|few
TGTGCCAGCAGCATATTAACGGATTCACCCCTCCACTTT
CASSILTDSPLHF
>-|TRBJ2-1|TRBV6-5|15|-
TGTGCCAGCAGCCCTCCTCTCTCTTCCTACAATGAGCAGTTCTTC
CASSPPLSSYNEQFF
>TRBD2|TRBJ2-3|TRBV20-1|17|-
TGCAGTGCCAGAATCCCCCCACTAGCGGGGGACACAGATACGCAGTATTTT
CSARIPPLAGDTDTQYF
>-|TRBJ1-2|TRBV13|13|-
TGTGCCAGCAGCTTCCTCGAGGGGAATGGCTACACCTTC
CASSFLEGNGYTF
>TRBD1|TRBJ2-7|TRBV3-1|15|-
TGTGCCAGCAGCCAAGGACCGGGACAGGAGTACGAGCAGTACTTC
CASSQGPGQEYEQYF
>-|TRBJ2-7|TRBV5-1|15|-
TGCGCCAGCAGCCCCGGACAGACTTTAGCCTACGAGCAGTACTTC
CASSPGQTLAYEQYF
>TRBD2|TRBJ2-1|TRBV14|17|-
TGTGCCAGCAGCCCCTGGGTAGCGGGGGGTCCCTACAATGAGCAGTTCTTC
CASSPWVAGGPYNEQFF
>-|TRBJ2-3|TRBV24-1|16|once
TGTGCCACCAGTGGCCGGACGGGGCTAGGCACAGATACGCAGTATTTT
CATSGRTGLGTDTQYF
>TRBD1|TRBJ1-2|TRBV20-1|13|few
TGCAGTGCTAGCCGGGACAGGGGGATTGGCTACACCTTC
CSASRDRGIGYTF
>-|TRBJ2-1|TRBV3-1|14|once
TGTGCCAGCAGTAAGTTGACGGGGGGCCGAGAGCAGTTCTTC
CASSKLTGGREQFF
>-|TRBJ2-5|TRBV29-1|13|few
TGCAGCGTTGAACTAACGTGGGAAGAGACCCAGTACTTC
CSVELTWEETQYF
>-|TRBJ1-2|TRBV24-1|12|-
TGTGCCACCAGTGATGGACGAGGGAGCTACACCTTC
CATSDGRGSYTF
>TRBD2|TRBJ2-5|TRBV20-1|12|-
TGCAGTGCAGGTCGGGGGGAGTACGGGCAGTACTTC
CSAGRGEYGQYF
>-|TRBJ2-3|TRBV12-5|16|-
TGTGCTAGTGTACAGGAGGGGACTTTCTTCACAGATACGCAGTATTTT
CASVQEGTFFTDTQYF
>TRBD1|TRBJ2-3|TRBV18|15|few
TGTGCCAGCTCACCAGCGGGACAGGGCACAGATACGCAGTATTTT
CASSPAGQGTDTQYF
>-|TRBJ2-3|TRBV20-1|15|-
TGCAGTGCTAGTATGGGGAGTTTGGGCACAGATACGCAGTATTTT
CSASMGSLGTDTQYF
>-|TRBJ2-7|TRBV6-1|15|-
TGTGCCAGCAGTGACCGGGGGCGTACCTCCTACGAGCAGTACTTC
CASSDRGRTSYEQYF
>-|TRBJ2-5|TRBV7-2|18|-
TGTGCCAGCAGCCCGCGAGAACCGGGACTTGGTCGGGGAGAGACCCAGTACTTC
CASSPREPGLGRGETQYF
>-|TRBJ1-2|TRBV29-1|14|-
TGCAGCGTGGACGGGGGGGCAGGTCCCTATGGCTACACCTTC
CSVDGGAGPYGYTF